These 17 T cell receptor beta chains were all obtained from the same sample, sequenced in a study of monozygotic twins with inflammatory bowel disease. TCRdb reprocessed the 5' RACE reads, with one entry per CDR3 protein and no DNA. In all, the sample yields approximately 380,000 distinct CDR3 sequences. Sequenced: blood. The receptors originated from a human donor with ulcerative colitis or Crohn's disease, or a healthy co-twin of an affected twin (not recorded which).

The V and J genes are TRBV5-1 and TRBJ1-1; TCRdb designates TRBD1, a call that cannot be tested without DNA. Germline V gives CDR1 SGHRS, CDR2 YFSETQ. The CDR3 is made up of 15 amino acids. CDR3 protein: CASSSAPLGDTEAFF.

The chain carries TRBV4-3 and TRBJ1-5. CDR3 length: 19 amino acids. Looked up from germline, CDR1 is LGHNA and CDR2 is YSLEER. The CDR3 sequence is CASSQRIGGDGYSNQPQHF.

The CDR3 sequence: CASSVDVGTRWGEQYF. The V call is TRBV9, the J call TRBJ2-7; absent DNA, TCRdb's TRBD1 call cannot be checked. The CDR3 has 16 amino acids. The germline gives CDR1 SGDLS, CDR2 YYNGEE.

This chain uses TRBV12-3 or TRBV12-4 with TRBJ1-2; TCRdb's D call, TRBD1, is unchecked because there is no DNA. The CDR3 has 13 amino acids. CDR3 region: CASSPRQGAGYTF.

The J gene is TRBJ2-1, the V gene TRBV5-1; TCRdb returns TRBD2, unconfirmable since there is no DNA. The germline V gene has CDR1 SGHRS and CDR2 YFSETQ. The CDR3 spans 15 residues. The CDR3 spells CASSSPPSGGEEQFF.

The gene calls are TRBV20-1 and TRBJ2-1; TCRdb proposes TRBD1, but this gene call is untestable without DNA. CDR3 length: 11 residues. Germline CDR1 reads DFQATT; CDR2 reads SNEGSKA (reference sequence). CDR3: CTAGGGGEQFF.

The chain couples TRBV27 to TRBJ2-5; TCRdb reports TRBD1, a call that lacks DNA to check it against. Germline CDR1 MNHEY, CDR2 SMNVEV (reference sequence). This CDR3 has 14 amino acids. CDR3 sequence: CASSLNTGGETQYF.

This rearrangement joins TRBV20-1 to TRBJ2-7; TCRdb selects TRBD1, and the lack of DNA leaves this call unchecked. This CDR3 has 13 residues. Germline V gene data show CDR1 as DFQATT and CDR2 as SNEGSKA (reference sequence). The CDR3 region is CSALGGIAYEQYF.

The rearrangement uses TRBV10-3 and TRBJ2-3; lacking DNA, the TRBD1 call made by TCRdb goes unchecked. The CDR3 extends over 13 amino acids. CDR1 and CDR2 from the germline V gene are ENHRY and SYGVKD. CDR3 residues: CATSDRGGDTQYF.

CDR3 amino acids: CASSPLAGANTEAFF. The rearrangement links TRBV12-3 or TRBV12-4 to TRBJ1-1. The length of the CDR3 is 15 residues.

The CDR3 sequence: CSARGRLRSGANVLTF. The chain uses TRBV20-1 and TRBJ2-6; TCRdb lists TRBD1, though no DNA is available to test this call. The germline gives CDR1 DFQATT, CDR2 SNEGSKA (reference sequence). The CDR3 length is 16 residues.

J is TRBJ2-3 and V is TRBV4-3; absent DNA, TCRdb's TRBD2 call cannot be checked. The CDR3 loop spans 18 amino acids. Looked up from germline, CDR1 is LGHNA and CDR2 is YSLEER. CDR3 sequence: CASSQEPAGGLRADTQYF.

The CDR3 sequence: CSAPPGRDEQYF. The J gene is TRBJ2-7, the V gene TRBV20-1; TCRdb proposes TRBD1, but this gene call is untestable without DNA. CDR3 length: 12 amino acids. CDR1 DFQATT and CDR2 SNEGSKA come from the germline V gene (reference sequence).

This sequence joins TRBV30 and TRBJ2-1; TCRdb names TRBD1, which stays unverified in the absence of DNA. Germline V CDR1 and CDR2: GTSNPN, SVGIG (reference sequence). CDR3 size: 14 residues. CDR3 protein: CAWTSGQGYNEQFF.

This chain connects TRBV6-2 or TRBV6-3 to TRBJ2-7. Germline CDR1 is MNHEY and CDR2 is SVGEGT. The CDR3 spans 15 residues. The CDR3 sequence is CASSYSTGRTYEQYF.

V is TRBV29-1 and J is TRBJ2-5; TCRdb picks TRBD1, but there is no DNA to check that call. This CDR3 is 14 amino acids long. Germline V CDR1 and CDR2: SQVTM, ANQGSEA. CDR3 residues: CSVAFPGGQETQYF.

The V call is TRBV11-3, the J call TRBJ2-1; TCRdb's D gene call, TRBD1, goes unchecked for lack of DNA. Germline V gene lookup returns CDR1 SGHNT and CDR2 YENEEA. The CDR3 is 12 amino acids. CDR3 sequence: CASSQGNNEQFF. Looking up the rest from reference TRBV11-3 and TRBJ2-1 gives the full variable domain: EAGVVQSPRYKIIEKKQPVAFWCNPISGHNTLYWYLQNLGQGPELLIRYENEEAVDDSQLPKDRFSAERLKGVDSTLKIQPAELGDSAVYLCASSQGNNEQFFGPGTRLTVL.